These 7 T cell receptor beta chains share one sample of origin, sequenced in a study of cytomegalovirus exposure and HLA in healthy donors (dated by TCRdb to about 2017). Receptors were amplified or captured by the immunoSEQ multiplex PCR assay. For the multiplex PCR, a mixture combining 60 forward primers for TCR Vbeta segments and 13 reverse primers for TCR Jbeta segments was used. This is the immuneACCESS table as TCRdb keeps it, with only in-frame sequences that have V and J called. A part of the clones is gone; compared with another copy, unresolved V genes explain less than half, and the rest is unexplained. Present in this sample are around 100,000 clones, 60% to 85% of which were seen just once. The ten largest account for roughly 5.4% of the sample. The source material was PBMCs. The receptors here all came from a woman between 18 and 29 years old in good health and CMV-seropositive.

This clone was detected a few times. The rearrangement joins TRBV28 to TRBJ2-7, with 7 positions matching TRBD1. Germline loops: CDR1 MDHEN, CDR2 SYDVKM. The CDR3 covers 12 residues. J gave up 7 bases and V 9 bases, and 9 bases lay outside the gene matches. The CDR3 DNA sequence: TGTGCCAGTAAGACAGGGTTCGGGGAGCAGTACTTC. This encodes CASKTGFGEQYF. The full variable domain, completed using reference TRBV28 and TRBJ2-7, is DVKVTQSSRYLVKRTGEKVFLECVQDMDHENMFWYRQDPGLGLRLIYFSYDVKMKEKGDIPEGYSVSREKKERFSLILESASTNQTSMYLCASKTGFGEQYFGPGTRLTVT.

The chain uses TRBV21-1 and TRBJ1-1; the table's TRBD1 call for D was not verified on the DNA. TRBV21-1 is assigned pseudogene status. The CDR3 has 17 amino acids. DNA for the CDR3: TGTGCCAGCAGCACCATACCGGGACAGGGGGTCCCCACTGAAGCTTTCTTT. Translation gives CASSTIPGQGVPTEAFF.

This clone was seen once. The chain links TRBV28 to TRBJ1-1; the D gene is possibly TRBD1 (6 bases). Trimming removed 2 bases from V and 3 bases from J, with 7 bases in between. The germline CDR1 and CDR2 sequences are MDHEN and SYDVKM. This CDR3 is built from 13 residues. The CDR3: CASSLRGYTEAFF. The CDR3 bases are TGTGCCAGCAGTTTAAGGGGGTACACTGAAGCTTTCTTT.

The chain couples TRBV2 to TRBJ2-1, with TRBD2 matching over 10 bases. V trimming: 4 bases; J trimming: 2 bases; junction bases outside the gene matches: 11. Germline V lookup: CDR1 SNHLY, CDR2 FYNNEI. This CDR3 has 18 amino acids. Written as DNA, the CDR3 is TGTGCCAGCAGTGTTGTGGCTAGCGGGAGTTGGCCCTACAATGAGCAGTTCTTC. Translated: CASSVVASGSWPYNEQFF.

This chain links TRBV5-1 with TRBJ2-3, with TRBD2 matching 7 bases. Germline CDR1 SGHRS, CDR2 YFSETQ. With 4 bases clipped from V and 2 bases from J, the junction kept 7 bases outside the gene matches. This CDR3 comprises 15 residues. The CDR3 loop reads CASSLSGTNTDTQYF. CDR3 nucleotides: TGCGCCAGCAGCCTAAGCGGGACCAACACAGATACGCAGTATTTT.

CDR3 loop: CAWSVIRGTVPFSGNTIYF. The CDR3 region has the DNA TGTGCCTGGAGTGTTATTCGAGGGACAGTCCCTTTCTCTGGAAACACCATATATTTT. The chain uses TRBV30 and TRBJ1-3, with 7 bases that match TRBD1. Trimming cost V 0 bases and J 0 bases; bases outside gene matches: 14. CDR1 is GTSNPN and CDR2 is SVGIG in the germline V gene (reference sequence). The CDR3 runs to 19 residues. The full variable domain, completed using reference TRBV30 and TRBJ1-3, is SQTIHQWPATLVQPVGSPLSLECTVEGTSNPNLYWYRQAAGRGLQLLFYSVGIGQISSEVPQNLSASRPQDRQFILSSKKLLLSDSGFYLCAWSVIRGTVPFSGNTIYFGEGSWLTVV.

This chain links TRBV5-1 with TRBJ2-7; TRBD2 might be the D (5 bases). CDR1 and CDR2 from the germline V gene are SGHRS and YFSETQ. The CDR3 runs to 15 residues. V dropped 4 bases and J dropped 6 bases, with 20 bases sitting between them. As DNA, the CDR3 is TGCGCCAGCAGCACGGAAGAGGGTGGGGTTCTCGAGCAGTACTTC. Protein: CASSTEEGGVLEQYF.